This T cell receptor (beta chain) was captured by sequencing in a study of beta chain features in type 1 diabetes. Staining for CD45RO/CCR7/CD25/CD127/CD95/CD27 allowed sorting of CD4+ naive, central memory, regulatory and stem cell-like memory cells. The ends lost 2 bases at V and 8 bases at J; junction bases unmatched: 2. Germline values: CDR1 MNHEY, CDR2 SVGAGI. CDR3 size: 12 residues. On this clone: Its antigen is as yet unknown.

Overall study findings and caveats: Resolution of whether HLA type affects TCRB rearrangement was not achieved here. Relative to healthy donors, patients appeared to have naive, central memory and Treg TCRB repertoires that were more similar. Researchers report that Type 1 diabetes patients had moderately but significantly shorter TCRB CDR3s across all four CD4+ subsets.

The isolated RNA, all of it, was reverse transcribed, so expressed TCRB transcripts were what got sequenced. Clones were read by immunoSEQ multiplex PCR, and TCRdb kept only the in-frame ones, dropping some. The table shows roughly 260,000 clones, with about a tenth occurring only once. The rearrangement uses TRBV6-5 and TRBJ2-5; 7 bases agree with TRBD2. Sequencing was done on a sample of naive CD4+ T cells from blood. The TCR originated in a man between 25 and 39 years old with type 1 diabetes. CDR3 nucleotide sequence: TGTGCCAGCAGTTACCGAGCGGGAACCCAGTACTTC. Translation: CASSYRAGTQYF.